The TCR beta chain described here comes from a study of OX40 agonist ivuxolimab in advanced cancers. Study-wide background: The patients received agonistic anti-OX40 (CD134) antibody ivuxolimab. Averaging 60 years in age, with a range of about 20 to 90, the cohort was 65% to 85% male.

V was pared by 0 bases and J by 10 bases, with 10 bases between. Per germline, CDR1 SGHAT and CDR2 FQNNGV. CDR3 length: 13 residues. Findings of the study overall: Partly responding patients at 0.1-3.0 mg/kg showed some of the smallest clonal expansion.

Worth noting for this clone: Its antigen is currently unknown.

The table came from immunoSEQ multiplex PCR; TCRdb's copy has only in-frame clones and leaves some out. The table records about 84,000 clones, around 94% of them present only once. The clonotype comes from an adult with an advanced solid tumor such as melanoma, head and neck, liver or kidney cancer. The sequencing here drew on CD4+ or CD8+ T cells sorted from blood, taken in a trial of the OX40 agonist ivuxolimab. The chain combines TRBV11-2 with TRBJ2-1, with a tentative D call TRBD1 (5 bases). CDR3 protein: CASSLEWTQEQFF. In DNA form, the CDR3 reads TGTGCCAGCAGCTTAGAATGGACACAAGAGCAGTTCTTC.